This T cell receptor (beta chain) was observed in a study of cytomegalovirus exposure and HLA in healthy donors. CDR3 length: 13 residues. In germline, CDR1 is LNHDA, CDR2 SQIVND (reference sequence). V was clipped by 7 bases and J by 4 bases, with 8 bases between them. The PCR made use of 60 Vbeta and 13 Jbeta primers. The repertoire was sequenced with immunoSEQ multiplex PCR; TCRdb's copy has only in-frame clones and lacks some. Of 100,000 to 150,000 clones listed, approximately 82% are singletons. As concerns this clone: Antigen specificity is unknown.

General observations from the study: Cytomegalovirus association was assigned to about 150 TCR beta chains. Most TCR sequences were seen very rarely across donors, but some public TCRs occurred in many.

Sequences were obtained from PBMCs. The J gene is TRBJ2-6, the V gene TRBV19; D ambiguous. The sequence was collected from a man younger than 35 in good health and CMV-seropositive. This CDR3 is CASTPSGANVLTF. The DNA for the CDR3 is TGTGCCAGTACCCCGTCCGGGGCCAACGTCCTGACTTTC.